This T cell receptor (beta chain) was retrieved from a study of blood T cell repertoires in COVID-19. Data came from immunoSEQ multiplex PCR; TCRdb stores just in-frame clones and leaves some out. The table has under 250,000 clones, approximately 85% seen once. Germline CDR1 SEHNR, CDR2 FQNEAQ (reference sequence). The CDR3 covers 14 residues. The ends were cut back, 5 bases at V and 0 bases at J, with 8 bases in the middle. The source of this sequence is a man over 45 with COVID-19, enrolled during active disease. V and J are TRBV7-9 and TRBJ1-3; no definite D call. Source material: peripheral blood. The CDR3 here is CASSLPSSGNTIYF. CDR3 coding DNA: TGTGCCAGCAGCCTGCCCAGCTCTGGAAACACCATATATTTT.